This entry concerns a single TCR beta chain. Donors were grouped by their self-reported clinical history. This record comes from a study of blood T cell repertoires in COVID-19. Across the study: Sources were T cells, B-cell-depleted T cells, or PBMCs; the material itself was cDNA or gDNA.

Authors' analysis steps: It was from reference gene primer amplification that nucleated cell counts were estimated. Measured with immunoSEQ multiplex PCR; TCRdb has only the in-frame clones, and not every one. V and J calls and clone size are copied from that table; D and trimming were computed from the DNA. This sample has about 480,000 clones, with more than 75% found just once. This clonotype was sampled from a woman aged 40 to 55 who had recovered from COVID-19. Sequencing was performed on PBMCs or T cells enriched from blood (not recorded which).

The CDR3: CASSQVLLAGYNEQFF. For the CDR3, the DNA is TGTGCCAGCAGCCAAGTTCTACTAGCGGGGTATAATGAGCAGTTCTTC. V is TRBV3-1 (or the pseudogene TRBV3-2) and J is TRBJ2-1; TRBD2 aligns across 10 bases. The trim removed 1 base at V and 7 bases at J, leaving 7 bases unmatched. CDR3 size: 16 residues. Germline CDR1 LGHDT, CDR2 YNNKEL (reference sequence).